Listed below are T cell receptor beta chains from one sample, sequenced in a study of T-cell memory formation after mild COVID-19. One entry per CDR3 protein, called by TCRdb with MiXCR from the 5' RACE reads. The sample has over 400,000 distinct CDR3 sequences, 20% to 30% seen once. Material: PBMCs or a T cell subset sorted from them (not recorded which). These receptors were obtained from an adult woman who had mild COVID-19 (a few samples of this study predate the infection). Cell type and time point are not known. Each CDR3 is given with its conserved first and last residue. A D gene is named only where the DNA matches it firmly.

V	D	J	CDR3
TRBV4-1	.	TRBJ2-1	CASSQEGAWSSYNEQFF
TRBV7-9	.	TRBJ2-7	CASSPPPGEYEQYF
TRBV2	.	TRBJ2-7	CASSGGGLDEQYF
TRBV19	.	TRBJ1-1	CASSTISTVNTEAFF
TRBV18	TRBD2	TRBJ2-1	CASSPGLAGGPKEQFF
TRBV18	.	TRBJ2-1	CASSRLAEARAEQFF
TRBV4-3	.	TRBJ2-7	CASSQGLASTYEQYF
TRBV12-3/TRBV12-4	.	TRBJ2-3	CASSFFETDTQYF
TRBV20-1	.	TRBJ2-7	CSARGEYRTSSSYEQYF
TRBV5-1	TRBD1	TRBJ2-3	CASSPFNRGGTDTQYF
TRBV14	.	TRBJ2-1	CASSQVGTNEQFF
TRBV11-2	.	TRBJ1-3	CASSPYPEGRSGNTIYF
TRBV29-1	TRBD2	TRBJ2-7	CSVVREGTYEQYF
TRBV5-6	TRBD1	TRBJ2-5	CASSFWGQSLGTQYF
TRBV12-3/TRBV12-4	.	TRBJ1-1	CASSNTLFRGSTEAFF
TRBV7-3	.	TRBJ1-1	CASKLNMNTEAFF
TRBV5-1	TRBD2	TRBJ2-3	CASSLGTSGSLTDTQYF
TRBV5-4	TRBD2	TRBJ2-3	CASSWGGLGTDTQYF
TRBV29-1	TRBD1	TRBJ1-2	CSVVTGQGNYGYTF
TRBV15	.	TRBJ1-1	CATSRDRDGSNTEAFF
TRBV9	TRBD2	TRBJ2-2	CASSLGSGLAGQTGELFF
TRBV9	TRBD2	TRBJ2-1	CASSGPSGITDGEQFF
TRBV6-5	TRBD2	TRBJ2-1	CASSYSTSGRSYNEQFF
TRBV27	.	TRBJ2-7	CASREGPRSYEQYF
TRBV24-1	.	TRBJ2-1	CATSDAPGVNRYNEQFF
TRBV9	.	TRBJ2-2	CASSANIGELFF
TRBV6-5	.	TRBJ1-2	CASSYDGGYYGYTF
TRBV5-1	TRBD1	TRBJ2-2	CASSGLGTENTGELFF
TRBV7-3	TRBD1	TRBJ1-1	CASSKQGPTEAFF
TRBV5-1	.	TRBJ2-7	CASSLARGVVYEQYF
TRBV29-1	TRBD2	TRBJ2-1	CSVEGGGFETNEQFF
TRBV10-3	.	TRBJ1-1	CAIKAGENTEAFF